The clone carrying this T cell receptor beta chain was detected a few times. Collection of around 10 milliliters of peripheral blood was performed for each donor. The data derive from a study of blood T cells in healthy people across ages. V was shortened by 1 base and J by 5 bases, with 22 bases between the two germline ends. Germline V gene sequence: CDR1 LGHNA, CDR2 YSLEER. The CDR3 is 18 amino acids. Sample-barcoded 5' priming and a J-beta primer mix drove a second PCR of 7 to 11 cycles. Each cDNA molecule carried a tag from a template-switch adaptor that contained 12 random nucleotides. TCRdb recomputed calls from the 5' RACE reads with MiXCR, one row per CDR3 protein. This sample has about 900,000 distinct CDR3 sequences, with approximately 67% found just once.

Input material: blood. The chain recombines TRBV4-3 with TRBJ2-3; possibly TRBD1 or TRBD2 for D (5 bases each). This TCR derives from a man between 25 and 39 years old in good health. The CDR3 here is CASSQVSSLGVGGDTQYF. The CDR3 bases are TGCGCCAGCAGCCAAGTGTCTAGCTTAGGGGTCGGCGGAGATACGCAGTATTTT.